Following are 21 T cell receptor beta chains from one sample sequenced in a study of T cell changes during pregnancy in multiple sclerosis. The table came from immunoSEQ multiplex PCR; TCRdb's copy has only in-frame clones and leaves some out. The data hold just under 80,000 clones, with about 93% observed a single time. The sample consisted of peripheral blood, taken in the first trimester of pregnancy. The receptors originated from a female donor with multiple sclerosis, enrolled in a pregnancy study.

V usage is TRBV6-1 and J usage is TRBJ1-1, with D unclear. Germline loops: CDR1 MNHNS, CDR2 SASEGT. The CDR3 has 13 amino acids. Trimming cost V 4 bases and J 3 bases, with 9 bases left between them. The CDR3 nucleotides are TGTGCCAGCAGTGCCAGGCCGGACACTGAAGCTTTCTTT. It encodes CASSARPDTEAFF.

The chain recombines TRBV19 with TRBJ1-1; D unclear. The germline V and J ends were trimmed by 3 bases and 7 bases, with 9 bases remaining between them. This CDR3 is built from 12 residues. Per germline, CDR1 LNHDA and CDR2 SQIVND (reference sequence). CDR3 loop: CASSIGDGEAFF. CDR3 nucleotides: TGTGCCAGTAGTATTGGAGACGGTGAAGCTTTCTTT.

V and J are TRBV6-6 and TRBJ2-5; 7 nucleotides match TRBD2. The CDR3 is made up of 15 amino acids. With 5 bases clipped from V and 2 bases from J, the junction kept 8 bases outside the gene matches. Per the germline V gene, CDR1 is MNHNY and CDR2 is SVGAGI (reference sequence). The CDR3 DNA reads TGTGCCAGCAGTAATCTAGCGGAGCTTCAAGAGACCCAGTACTTC. Protein: CASSNLAELQETQYF.

V is TRBV29-1 and J is TRBJ1-1; no clear D gene. The germline V gene encodes CDR1 SQVTM and CDR2 ANQGSEA. V was clipped by 7 bases and J by 4 bases, with 16 bases between them. The CDR3 loop spans 13 amino acids. CDR3 protein: CSGRDLSGTEAFF. The CDR3 DNA reads as TGCAGCGGTCGGGATCTCTCCGGCACTGAAGCTTTCTTT.

This clone was seen only once. The chain links TRBV2 to TRBJ1-2; TRBD1 agrees at 7 bases. V shed 2 bases and J 2 bases; nucleotides not matched to a gene: 17. The CDR3 covers 19 residues. Germline lookup yields CDR1 SNHLY and CDR2 FYNNEI. Here the CDR3 reads CASSEPRGTQGTVNYGYTF. The CDR3 DNA reads as TGTGCCAGCAGTGAACCGCGAGGGACACAGGGGACCGTGAACTATGGCTACACCTTC. Complete variable domain (other parts from reference TRBV2 and TRBJ1-2): EPEVTQTPSHQVTQMGQEVILRCVPISNHLYFYWYRQILGQKVEFLVSFYNNEISEKSEIFDDQFSVERPDGSNFTLKIRSTKLEDSAMYFCASSEPRGTQGTVNYGYTFGSGTRLTVV.

The chain has TRBV19 and TRBJ1-5; no firm D call. The CDR3 sequence is 14 residues long. The ends were cut back, 7 bases at V and 3 bases at J, with 13 bases in the middle. The germline CDR1 and CDR2 sequences are LNHDA and SQIVND (reference sequence). The CDR3 coding sequence is TGTGCCAGTAATAGCGAGGGAACCAATCAGCCCCAGCATTTT. It codes for CASNSEGTNQPQHF. Combining the CDR3 with reference TRBV19 and TRBJ1-5 gives the whole variable domain DGGITQSPKYLFRKEGQNVTLSCEQNLNHDAMYWYRQDPGQGLRLIYYSQIVNDFQKGDIAEGYSVSREKKESFPLTVTSAQKNPTAFYLCASNSEGTNQPQHFGDGTRLSIL.

CDR3 coding DNA: TGTGCCAGCAGCTTCGGAGGGGGGGACAATGAGCAGTTCTTC. Translation: CASSFGGGDNEQFF. The rearrangement joins TRBV7-9 to TRBJ2-1; D perhaps matches TRBD2 (7 bases). V was cut by 3 bases and J by 5 bases, with 11 bases left in between. Germline lookup yields CDR1 SEHNR and CDR2 FQNEAQ (reference sequence). The CDR3 covers 14 residues.

The chain has TRBV28 and TRBJ2-5; 14 positions match TRBD2. The CDR3 extends over 18 amino acids. Germline values: CDR1 MDHEN, CDR2 SYDVKM. Trimming removed 4 bases from V and 2 bases from J; junction bases left unmatched: 9. The CDR3 DNA follows: TGTGCCAGCAGTTCCGGACTAGCGGGAGGCCTATTTCAAGAGACCCAGTACTTC. It encodes CASSSGLAGGLFQETQYF.

The chain is built from TRBV30 and TRBJ2-7, with D uncertain. V was clipped by 0 bases and J by 3 bases, with 6 bases between them. Per the germline V gene, CDR1 is GTSNPN and CDR2 is SVGIG (reference sequence). The CDR3 spans 12 residues. CDR3 nucleotides: TGTGCCTGGAGTGTCTTCGGCTACGAGCAGTACTTC. As protein: CAWSVFGYEQYF.

The chain couples TRBV7-9 to TRBJ2-5, with TRBD2 identical over 10 bases. The J segment lost 2 bases and the V segment lost 5 bases, leaving 8 bases of the junction unmatched. Germline values: CDR1 SEHNR, CDR2 FQNEAQ (reference sequence). The CDR3 is made up of 16 amino acids. The CDR3 region has the DNA TGTGCCAGCAGCCCCCGGAGCGGGAGGGAGCAAGAGACCCAGTACTTC. Its protein is CASSPRSGREQETQYF. The full variable domain, rest sourced from reference TRBV7-9 and TRBJ2-5, is DTGVSQNPRHKITKRGQNVTFRCDPISEHNRLYWYRQTLGQGPEFLTYFQNEAQLEKSRLLSDRFSAERPKGSFSTLEIQRTEQGDSAMYLCASSPRSGREQETQYFGPGTRLLVL.

The rearrangement uses TRBV7-6 and TRBJ2-5; 7 positions match TRBD2. Germline CDR1 SGHVS, CDR2 FNYEAQ. V lost 3 bases to trimming and J lost 5 bases; unmatched junction nucleotides: 21. The length of the CDR3 is 19 residues. CDR3 in amino acids: CASSFVVTSAAGERETQYF. CDR3 sequence (DNA): TGTGCCAGCAGCTTTGTGGTAACTTCGGCGGCGGGGGAGCGGGAGACCCAGTACTTC.

The chain carries TRBV7-2 and TRBJ2-1; tentative D call: TRBD2 (6 bases). The length of the CDR3 is 15 residues. The germline gives CDR1 SGHTA, CDR2 FQGNSA. V was cut by 4 bases and J by 5 bases, with 15 bases left in between. The CDR3 DNA sequence: TGTGCCAGCAGCTCCTCGGCGGGGTTTCACAATGAGCAGTTCTTC. Translated, it gives CASSSSAGFHNEQFF.

The CDR3 loop reads CASSRNDRSTEAFF. The CDR3 DNA sequence: TGCGCCAGCAGCCGGAACGATCGGAGCACTGAAGCTTTCTTT. V usage is TRBV5-1 and J usage is TRBJ1-1, with unresolved D. The ends were cut back, 4 bases at V and 4 bases at J, with 14 bases in the middle. This CDR3 has 14 amino acids. In germline, CDR1 is SGHRS, CDR2 YFSETQ. Drawing the rest from reference TRBV5-1 and TRBJ1-1, the complete variable domain is KAGVTQTPRYLIKTRGQQVTLSCSPISGHRSVSWYQQTPGQGLQFLFEYFSETQRNKGNFPGRFSGRQFSNSRSEMNVSTLELGDSALYLCASSRNDRSTEAFFGQGTRLTVV.

The chain carries TRBV27 and TRBJ1-5; D remains unclear. Germline lookup yields CDR1 MNHEY and CDR2 SMNVEV (reference sequence). Deletions cut 0 bases from V and 7 bases from J, with 7 bases between. CDR3 length equals 13 residues. The CDR3 DNA is TGTGCCAGCAGTTTATCGAGGGTCCAGCCCCAGCATTTT. Translation: CASSLSRVQPQHF.

This clone is a singleton in its sample. The chain employs TRBV28 and TRBJ2-3; 11 bases fit TRBD2. The CDR3 covers 15 residues. In germline, CDR1 is MDHEN, CDR2 SYDVKM. V shed 5 bases, J shed 6 bases, and the junction held 7 bases outside the gene matches. DNA of the CDR3: TGTGCCAGCAGTAGCCTAGCGGGAGGCCCCGATACGCAGTATTTT. This gives the protein CASSSLAGGPDTQYF.

The rearrangement uses TRBV19 and TRBJ2-5, with D uncertain. The ends were cut back, 3 bases at V and 2 bases at J, with 13 bases in the middle. Germline CDR1 and CDR2: LNHDA and SQIVND (reference sequence). The length of the CDR3 is 15 residues. The CDR3 DNA reads TGTGCCAGTAGTATTACTATGTACGGACAAGAGACCCAGTACTTC. Translating it yields CASSITMYGQETQYF.

The rearrangement links TRBV27 to TRBJ1-4; possible D gene TRBD1, 6 bases. Per the germline V gene, CDR1 is MNHEY and CDR2 is SMNVEV (reference sequence). The CDR3 runs to 14 residues. The V and J ends lost 4 bases and 7 bases respectively, with 13 bases between them. In nucleotides, the CDR3 is TGTGCCAGCAGTTCAGGGGTGGTTGGTGAAAAACTGTTTTTT. It encodes CASSSGVVGEKLFF.

The rearrangement joins TRBV7-8 to TRBJ2-3; D not resolved. The CDR3 totals 15 residues. Trimming removed 0 bases from V and 2 bases from J, with 9 bases in between. The germline gives CDR1 SGHVS, CDR2 FQNEAQ. In DNA form, the CDR3 reads TGTGCCAGCAGCTTAGCCTCCAGCGACACAGATACGCAGTATTTT. Translating gives CASSLASSDTDTQYF. The full variable domain, in which reference TRBV7-8 and TRBJ2-3 provide the parts outside the CDR3, is GAGVSQSPRYKVAKRGQDVALRCDPISGHVSLFWYQQALGQGPEFLTYFQNEAQLDKSGLPSDRFFAERPEGSVSTLKIQRTQQEDSAVYLCASSLASSDTDTQYFGPGTRLTVL.

V gene TRBV6-6 combines with J gene TRBJ2-7; D is unresolved. The germline V gene has CDR1 MNHNY and CDR2 SVGAGI (reference sequence). CDR3 length equals 11 residues. The germline V and J ends were trimmed by 5 bases and 4 bases, with 6 bases remaining between them. The CDR3 here is CASSHTYEQYF. In nucleotides, the CDR3 is TGTGCCAGCAGTCATACATACGAGCAGTACTTC.

A few counts support this clone. The chain links TRBV6-1 to TRBJ1-2, with 8 bases aligning to TRBD1. J lost 6 bases, V lost 1 base, and 7 bases had no gene match. CDR1 and CDR2 (germline): MNHNS, SASEGT. This CDR3 spans 15 amino acids. CDR3 residues: CASSEVRQGRHGYTF. In nucleotides, the CDR3 is TGTGCCAGCAGTGAAGTTAGACAGGGGCGGCATGGCTACACCTTC.

This clone was found once. The V call is TRBV19, the J call TRBJ2-1; a weak D match, TRBD2 (6 bases). Germline V CDR1 and CDR2: LNHDA, SQIVND (reference sequence). The CDR3 has 13 amino acids. With 4 bases removed from V and 5 bases from J, the gap between germline ends came to 9 bases. CDR3 loop: CASSTGLHNEQFF. The CDR3 region has the DNA TGTGCCAGTAGTACCGGACTACACAATGAGCAGTTCTTC.